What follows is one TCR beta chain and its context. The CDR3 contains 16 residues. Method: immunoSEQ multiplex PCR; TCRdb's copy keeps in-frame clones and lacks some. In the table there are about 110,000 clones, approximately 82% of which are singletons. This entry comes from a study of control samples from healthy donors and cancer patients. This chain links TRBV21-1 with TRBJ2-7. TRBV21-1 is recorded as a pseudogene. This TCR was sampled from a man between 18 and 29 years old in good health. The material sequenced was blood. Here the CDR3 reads CASSSLIVPLEGEQYV. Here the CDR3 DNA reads TGTGCCAGCAGCTCGCTGATAGTTCCCTTGGAAGGGGAGCAGTACGTC.